This T cell receptor (beta chain) stems from a study of T-cell reconstitution after alpha-beta-depleted transplantation in children. Study results and limitations: Roughly two months post-transplant, alpha-beta T cells reportedly originated from several hundred graft clones that had expanded.

Per the germline V gene, CDR1 is MDHEN and CDR2 is SYDVKM. CDR3 length: 16 amino acids. Between the trimmed V and J ends, which lost 2 bases and 4 bases, there was a span of 12 bases. Preparation of the TCRbeta library was carried out with unique molecular identifiers. TCRdb reprocessed the PCR reads with MiXCR, giving one entry per CDR3 protein. The profile shows hundreds of thousands of distinct CDR3 sequences, over 10% of them singletons. Comments on this clonotype: The target antigen is unknown.

The receptor was derived from a male patient between 5 and 17 years old who had a stem cell transplant for acute myeloid leukemia, so the T cells may come from the graft donor. The sequencing used PBMCs, mostly from graft donor cells, collected 360 days after TCRalphabeta/CD19-depleted stem cell transplant. This sequence joins TRBV28 and TRBJ2-6; D possibly matches TRBD1 or TRBD2 (5 bases each). DNA of the CDR3: TGTGCCAGCAGTTTAGACAGTCCGGGGGGGGCCAACGTCCTGACTTTC. As protein: CASSLDSPGGANVLTF.